The rows below give T cell receptor beta chains drawn from one sample of a study of OX40 agonist ivuxolimab in advanced cancers. The repertoire was sequenced with immunoSEQ multiplex PCR; TCRdb's copy has only in-frame clones and lacks some. The sample contains some 17,000 clones, roughly 91% of which appear only once. Sequencing used CD4+ or CD8+ T cells sorted from blood, obtained in a trial of the OX40 agonist ivuxolimab. The receptors were sampled from an adult with an advanced solid tumor such as melanoma, head and neck, liver or kidney cancer. Both conserved end residues are part of each CDR3. Fields, in order: D gene, J gene, clone size, V gene, CDR3 DNA, CDR3 protein. D genes are given only for firm matches. Rows give clone size only sometimes, using once, few, many, or a class for an expanded clone.

.	TRBJ2-7	.	TRBV5-6	TGTGCCAGCAGCCCCCGGGAGTCCTACGAGCAGTACTTC	CASSPRESYEQYF
.	TRBJ2-1	.	TRBV7-3	TGTGCCAGCAGCTTACAAGGGAATGAGCAGTTCTTC	CASSLQGNEQFF
.	TRBJ1-1	once	TRBV4-1	TGCGCCAGCAGCCACATTTGGCCCAGACAGAAGAACACTGAAGCTTTCTTT	CASSHIWPRQKNTEAFF
.	TRBJ2-5	.	TRBV11-3	TGTGCCAGCAGCTTACATGGCCGGGGAGAGACCCAGTACTTC	CASSLHGRGETQYF
.	TRBJ2-3	.	TRBV10-3	TGTGCCATCAGTGATCAGTTGGGATCCCCACCCACAGATACGCAGTATTTT	CAISDQLGSPPTDTQYF
.	TRBJ2-5	.	TRBV4-3	TGCGCCAGCAGCCAAGAGCGGGCAGGTCAAGAGACCCAGTACTTC	CASSQERAGQETQYF
TRBD1	TRBJ1-2	.	TRBV5-1	TGCGCCAGCAGCTTTGTTACAGGGGATCCATATGGCTACACCTTC	CASSFVTGDPYGYTF
TRBD1	TRBJ1-5	once	TRBV28	TGTGCCAGCAGTCCGACAGGGGGGTCGGCTCGGGGTCAGCCCCAGCATTTT	CASSPTGGSARGQPQHF
.	TRBJ2-7	.	TRBV7-2	TGTGCCAGCAGCTTGCAAACATACGAGCAGTACTTC	CASSLQTYEQYF
.	TRBJ2-3	.	TRBV13	TGTGCCAGCAGCTTAGGGACCGGAGGCACAGATACGCAGTATTTT	CASSLGTGGTDTQYF
.	TRBJ2-7	few	TRBV7-8	TGTGCCAGCAGCTTACGGGGGGCCAGGGCCTACGAGCAGTACTTC	CASSLRGARAYEQYF